This passage covers 17 T cell receptor beta chains from one sample sequenced in a study of vaccination and CD4 T cells after COVID-19. The antigens these receptors bind are not known. An Oncomine TCR Beta short-read assay was used to sequence the DNA from cultured CD4+ T cells. Using its own MiXCR run on the PCR reads, TCRdb lists one record per CDR3 protein. Of roughly 20,000 distinct CDR3 sequences listed, less than 60% are singletons. Treatment in this sample: roughly 10-day PBMC culture with coronavirus spike peptide pools or control peptides (ViraFEST assay). Sample: CD4+ T cells from blood, cultured in vitro, taken after SARS-CoV-2 vaccination. The receptors were sampled from a human donor who had recovered from COVID-19.

In its sample, this clonotype was seen once. The V call is TRBV30, the J call TRBJ2-3; TRBD2 agrees at 7 bases. The ends lost 3 bases at V and 2 bases at J; junction bases unmatched: 5. In germline, CDR1 is GTSNPN, CDR2 SVGIG (reference sequence). This CDR3 comprises 14 residues. In nucleotides, the CDR3 is TGTGCCTGGAGCAAAGCGGGGAACACAGATACGCAGTATTTT. Encoded protein: CAWSKAGNTDTQYF.

The chain combines TRBV20-1 with TRBJ2-5, with D maybe TRBD1 (6 bases). CDR3 length: 13 amino acids. Germline V lookup: CDR1 DFQATT, CDR2 SNEGSKA (reference sequence). Trimming took off 1 base at V and 4 bases at J, with 10 bases between the two ends. DNA for the CDR3: TGCAGTGCTAGAGTAGGGACACGAGAGACCCAGTACTTC. Translated, it gives CSARVGTRETQYF.

The chain joins TRBV20-1 to TRBJ2-5; no firm D call. V was shortened by 2 bases and J by 5 bases, with 12 bases between the two germline ends. In germline, CDR1 is DFQATT, CDR2 SNEGSKA (reference sequence). This CDR3 comprises 13 residues. CDR3 loop: CSARWGNGETQYF. DNA of the CDR3: TGCAGTGCTAGATGGGGAAACGGGGAGACCCAGTACTTC.

This chain connects TRBV11-3 to TRBJ1-2, with D unclear. The CDR3 has 14 residues. Germline V gives CDR1 SGHNT, CDR2 YENEEA. Trimming stripped 1 base from V and 6 bases from J, with 12 bases between. The CDR3 nucleotides read TGTGCCAGCAGCTTAGGAGTGGGGTATGATGGCTACACCTTC. Amino acids: CASSLGVGYDGYTF. Based on the CDR3 plus reference TRBV11-3 and TRBJ1-2, the full variable domain is EAGVVQSPRYKIIEKKQPVAFWCNPISGHNTLYWYLQNLGQGPELLIRYENEEAVDDSQLPKDRFSAERLKGVDSTLKIQPAELGDSAVYLCASSLGVGYDGYTFGSGTRLTVV.

J is TRBJ2-2 and V is TRBV11-3, with unresolved D. This CDR3 region has 16 residues. Germline V gene lookup returns CDR1 SGHNT and CDR2 YENEEA. Trimming left V 3 bases short and J 5 bases short, with 16 bases between. CDR3 residues: CASSFPQGPNTGELFF. CDR3 in DNA: TGTGCCAGCAGCTTCCCTCAAGGCCCCAATACCGGGGAGCTGTTTTTT.

On this clonotype: Relative to the germline gene, one junction end is altered; a read error may explain this. This chain links TRBV27 with TRBJ2-2, with D unresolved. CDR1 and CDR2 from the germline V gene are MNHEY and SMNVEV (reference sequence). The CDR3 length is 15 residues. The DNA for the CDR3 is TGTGCCAGCGCCTTCTTGGGCCCGAACACCAGGGAGCTGTTTTTT. Translating gives CASAFLGPNTRELFF.

The rearrangement joins TRBV6-1 to TRBJ2-7; D is perhaps TRBD2 (7 bases). The germline V and J ends were trimmed by 6 bases and 3 bases, with 24 bases remaining between them. The germline CDR1 and CDR2 sequences are MNHNS and SASEGT. The CDR3 loop spans 17 amino acids. CDR3 DNA: TGTGCCAGCAGCCGCCAGGGGTCTAGCGGTCAGGGCTACGAGCAGTACTTC. Translated, it gives CASSRQGSSGQGYEQYF.

The V call is TRBV6-2 or TRBV6-3, the J call TRBJ2-6; unclear D gene. The germline CDR1 and CDR2 sequences are MNHEY and SVGEGT. Trimming pared 6 bases from V and 1 base from J, leaving 4 bases between. The CDR3 is made up of 13 amino acids. The CDR3 spells CASRNSGANVLTF. For the CDR3, the DNA is TGTGCCAGCAGAAATTCTGGGGCCAACGTCCTGACTTTC.

A few counts support this clonotype. The chain employs TRBV20-1 and TRBJ1-2, with 7 bases matching TRBD1. This CDR3 is 13 amino acids long. The germline gives CDR1 DFQATT, CDR2 SNEGSKA (reference sequence). V was clipped by 6 bases and J by 1 base; unmatched bases: 5. This chain's CDR3 is CSAVQGLNYGYTF. CDR3 bases: TGCAGTGCGGTACAGGGGCTTAACTATGGCTACACCTTC.

The chain has TRBV9 and TRBJ2-7; D call uncertain. Germline assignment: CDR1 SGDLS and CDR2 YYNGEE. This CDR3 is 13 amino acids long. Between the trimmed V and J ends, which lost 4 bases and 3 bases, there was a span of 11 bases. In DNA, the CDR3 is TGTGCCAGCAGCCCCCGCGACGGCTACGAGCAGTACTTC. Protein: CASSPRDGYEQYF.

There are a few counts of this clonotype. The chain couples TRBV6-2 or TRBV6-3 to TRBJ2-1; 12 bases map to TRBD1. The germline gives CDR1 MNHEY, CDR2 SVGEGT. V was pared by 6 bases and J by 5 bases, with 2 bases of the junction left unmatched. The CDR3 is 14 residues long. CDR3 DNA: TGTGCCAGCAGGGGGGACAGGGGGCACAATGAGCAGTTCTTC. This encodes CASRGDRGHNEQFF.

The V call is TRBV19, the J call TRBJ2-5, with D uncertain. Germline CDR1 LNHDA, CDR2 SQIVND (reference sequence). The CDR3 totals 13 residues. The V gene lost 7 bases and the J gene lost 2 bases, with 11 bases spanning the gap. The CDR3 sequence is CASKAGSQETQYF. The CDR3 region has the DNA TGTGCCAGTAAAGCCGGGTCTCAAGAGACCCAGTACTTC.

This clonotype was counted only a few times. This rearrangement joins TRBV21-1 to TRBJ1-5; the D segment call TRBD1 is taken from the table without a DNA check. TRBV21-1 is recorded as a pseudogene. This CDR3 is built from 15 residues. The CDR3 DNA follows: TGTGCCAGCAGCAAAGCGTGGGGCGGCAATCAGCCCCAGCATTTT. Translating gives CASSKAWGGNQPQHF.

This clonotype was detected once. The chain carries TRBV6-1 and TRBJ2-2; 8 bases map to TRBD2. Germline values: CDR1 MNHNS, CDR2 SASEGT. V lost 5 bases, J lost 6 bases, and 8 bases stayed unmatched. This CDR3 region has 15 residues. CDR3 protein: CASSQGLAWAGELFF. For the CDR3, the DNA is TGTGCCAGCAGTCAAGGACTAGCTTGGGCCGGGGAGCTGTTTTTT.

The V gene is TRBV7-2, the J gene TRBJ1-2; D is undetermined. CDR1 and CDR2 from the germline V gene are SGHTA and FQGNSA. CDR3 size: 12 residues. Deletions cut 3 bases from V and 7 bases from J, with 9 bases between. CDR3 DNA: TGTGCCAGCAGCTTCTACACGTCTGGCTACACCTTC. Translated, it gives CASSFYTSGYTF.

This clonotype was counted between two and nine times. V is TRBV19 and J is TRBJ2-7, with 8 positions matching TRBD1. The CDR3 length is 16 residues. J gave up 7 bases and V 3 bases, and 14 bases lay outside the gene matches. Germline V gene lookup returns CDR1 LNHDA and CDR2 SQIVND (reference sequence). CDR3 in DNA: TGTGCCAGTAGTATGGGGCAGGGGGCTCAACCCATTGAGCAGTACTTC. Amino acid sequence: CASSMGQGAQPIEQYF.

The rearrangement joins TRBV19 to TRBJ1-2, with a tentative D call TRBD1 (5 bases). Trimming took 0 bases from V and 2 from J, leaving 13 bases between them. Germline CDR1 is LNHDA and CDR2 is SQIVND (reference sequence). This CDR3 contains 16 residues. The CDR3 coding sequence is TGTGCCAGTAGTATAGATCTCCGGCAGGGAAACTATGGCTACACCTTC. Encoded protein: CASSIDLRQGNYGYTF.